This T cell receptor beta chain originates from a study of T cell repertoires in cytomegalovirus infection. TCRdb analysed the reads with MiXCR anew, one entry per CDR3 protein. This sample has around 710,000 distinct CDR3 sequences, with roughly 29% found just once. This clonotype occurred once. Its antigen is currently unknown. Per the germline V gene, CDR1 is SEHNR and CDR2 is FQNEAQ (reference sequence). V was clipped by 5 bases and J by 9 bases, with 14 bases between them. The CDR3 contains 12 residues. The sequencing here drew on cultured CD8+ T cells from PBMCs, taken from culture after CMV antigen stimulation. The receptor was derived from a human donor in good health (CMV status not recorded). Some clones in this sample may be carry-over from other donors' samples. The rearrangement joins TRBV7-9 to TRBJ2-7, with D uncertain. CDR3 loop: CASSPDYWGQYF. The CDR3 region has the DNA TGTGCCAGCAGCCCCGATTACTGGGGGCAGTACTTC.